These 21 T cell receptor beta chains were all obtained from the same sample, sequenced in a study of OX40 agonist ivuxolimab in advanced cancers. The data were produced by immunoSEQ multiplex PCR, yet TCRdb's version contains in-frame clones alone and is incomplete. Of about 77,000 clones in the sample, roughly 80% were seen once. The source material was CD4+ or CD8+ T cells sorted from blood, sampled in a trial of the OX40 agonist ivuxolimab. Receptors originate from an adult with an advanced solid tumor such as melanoma, head and neck, liver or kidney cancer.

This clone was seen once. The gene calls are TRBV4-3 and TRBJ1-4; D unresolved. The CDR3 totals 14 residues. Trimming removed 4 bases from V and 4 bases from J, with 10 bases in between. Germline V gives CDR1 LGHNA, CDR2 YSLEER. The CDR3 DNA is TGCGCCAGCAGCCCGACCGTCCTTAATGAAAAACTGTTTTTT. This translates into CASSPTVLNEKLFF.

The chain combines TRBV27 with TRBJ1-5, with D unresolved. CDR3 size: 12 residues. CDR1 is MNHEY, CDR2 SMNVEV, per germline (reference sequence). The V gene lost 5 bases and the J gene lost 3 bases, with 5 bases spanning the gap. CDR3 sequence: CASSPLNQPQHF. CDR3 in DNA: TGTGCCAGCAGTCCCCTCAATCAGCCCCAGCATTTT.

For this clone: Other DNA sequences in the same sample also yield this CDR3. V gene TRBV7-9 combines with J gene TRBJ2-1; 13 bases fit TRBD2. The CDR3 contains 15 residues. V was clipped by 0 bases and J by 7 bases; unmatched bases: 0. CDR1 is SEHNR and CDR2 is FQNEAQ in the germline V gene (reference sequence). CDR3 sequence (DNA): TGTGCCAGCAGCTTAGCACTAGCGGGGGGGAATGAGCAGTTCTTC. Translated, it gives CASSLALAGGNEQFF.

The V and J genes are TRBV5-4 and TRBJ1-2, with D hard to call. This CDR3 contains 16 residues. The V gene's germline CDR1 is SGHNT and CDR2 YYREEE (reference sequence). Trimming took off 5 bases at V and 0 bases at J, with 17 bases between the two ends. As DNA, the CDR3 is TGTGCCAGCAGGTTGAGTTGGGTTATCGCTAACTATGGCTACACCTTC. Amino acids: CASRLSWVIANYGYTF.

The CDR3 reads CASSQPPTDTQYF. The CDR3 DNA reads as TGTGCCAGCAGCCAACCCCCCACAGATACGCAGTATTTT. V and J are TRBV6-5 and TRBJ2-3; D uncertain. The CDR3 is 13 amino acids. CDR1 is MNHEY and CDR2 is SVGAGI in the germline V gene. V dropped 6 bases and J dropped 2 bases, with 9 bases sitting between them.

In its sample, this clone was seen a few times. This rearrangement joins TRBV5-1 to TRBJ2-7, with 13 bases aligning to TRBD2. The CDR3 covers 14 residues. J gave up 4 bases and V 5 bases, and 3 bases lay outside the gene matches. Germline V lookup: CDR1 SGHRS, CDR2 YFSETQ. The CDR3 nucleotides read TGCGCCAGCAGTGGGACTAGCGGGGTTTACGAGCAGTACTTC. This gives the protein CASSGTSGVYEQYF.

The J gene is TRBJ2-1, the V gene TRBV5-1; D gene ambiguous. Between the trimmed V and J ends, which lost 0 bases and 1 base, there was a span of 11 bases. Per germline, CDR1 SGHRS and CDR2 YFSETQ. The CDR3 length is 16 residues. CDR3 in DNA: TGCGCCAGCAGCTTGGCCGGCCTGAGTTCCTACAATGAGCAGTTCTTC. Encoded protein: CASSLAGLSSYNEQFF. The entire variable domain, with the rest obtained from reference TRBV5-1 and TRBJ2-1, is as follows: KAGVTQTPRYLIKTRGQQVTLSCSPISGHRSVSWYQQTPGQGLQFLFEYFSETQRNKGNFPGRFSGRQFSNSRSEMNVSTLELGDSALYLCASSLAGLSSYNEQFFGPGTRLTVL.

DNA for the CDR3: TGTGCCAGCGGCCAGGGCACAAACTACGAGCAGTACTTC. Protein sequence: CASGQGTNYEQYF. The V and J genes are TRBV11-2 and TRBJ2-5; weak D call: TRBD1 (5 bases). TRBJ2-7 matches the DNA end more closely, so the J call is doubtful. The CDR3 runs 13 residues. Germline V CDR1 and CDR2: SGHAT, FQNNGV.

The chain employs TRBV7-2 and TRBJ1-4; D unresolved. The CDR3 consists of 15 residues. Germline CDR1 SGHTA, CDR2 FQGNSA. Trimming pared 4 bases from V and 8 bases from J, leaving 17 bases between. The CDR3 region has the DNA TGTGCCAGCAGCTGGACGGGGTCCCCTGCGGAAAAACTGTTTTTT. Translated: CASSWTGSPAEKLFF.

The rearrangement uses TRBV5-5 and TRBJ1-1, with no clear D. Germline V lookup: CDR1 SGHKS, CDR2 YYEKEE (reference sequence). V was cut by 2 bases and J by 1 base, with 6 bases left in between. There are 13 residues in the CDR3. Here the CDR3 reads CASSFSGNTEAFF. The CDR3, as DNA: TGTGCCAGCAGCTTCTCAGGGAACACTGAAGCTTTCTTT.

V gene TRBV19 combines with J gene TRBJ2-7, with D possibly TRBD2 on 5 matching bases. Between the trimmed V and J ends, which lost 4 bases and 3 bases, there was a span of 22 bases. Germline CDR1 LNHDA, CDR2 SQIVND (reference sequence). This CDR3 comprises 17 residues. This CDR3 is CASSTNPRSSSLYEQYF. CDR3 sequence (DNA): TGTGCCAGTAGTACAAACCCTCGGTCTAGCTCCCTCTACGAGCAGTACTTC.

The chain employs TRBV19 and TRBJ2-4, with D possibly matching TRBD1 (7 bases). Germline V CDR1 and CDR2: LNHDA, SQIVND (reference sequence). The CDR3 length is 17 residues. Trimming removed 5 bases at V and 0 bases at J, with 17 bases between. The CDR3 loop reads CASSPQGGGIAKNIQYF. Written as DNA, the CDR3 is TGTGCCAGTAGTCCCCAGGGGGGCGGGATAGCCAAAAACATTCAGTACTTC.

The sample holds a few counts of this clone. The gene calls are TRBV11-3 and TRBJ1-1; no clear D. Trimming removed 5 bases from V and 7 bases from J, with 14 bases in between. CDR1 and CDR2 from the germline V gene are SGHNT and YENEEA. CDR3 length equals 13 residues. CDR3 region: CASSPYGPGEAFF. In nucleotides, the CDR3 is TGTGCCAGCAGCCCTTACGGGCCAGGTGAAGCTTTCTTT.

V is TRBV21-1 and J is TRBJ2-3; whether TRBD2, the table's D call, matches the DNA was not checked. TRBV21-1 represents a pseudogene. This CDR3 is 14 amino acids long. The CDR3 loop is CASSKARLADTQYF. The CDR3 bases are TGTGCCAGCAGCAAAGCTCGGCTAGCAGATACGCAGTATTTT.

This chain joins TRBV9 and TRBJ2-1, with 12 bases aligning to TRBD2. Germline CDR1 SGDLS, CDR2 YYNGEE. This CDR3 contains 15 residues. J was trimmed by 9 bases and V by 2 bases; bases with no gene match: 6. The CDR3 region has the DNA TGTGCCAGCAGCGTTCGGACTAGCGGGATCGGTGAGCAGTTCTTC. Translating it yields CASSVRTSGIGEQFF.

The genes are TRBV5-8 and TRBJ2-5, with 7 bases fitting TRBD2. The J call may not be correct, given that the DNA end is closer to TRBJ2-7. Germline lookup yields CDR1 SGHTS and CDR2 YDEGEE. The CDR3 length is 14 residues. The CDR3 here is CASSLGGSGYEQYF. CDR3 sequence (DNA): TGTGCCAGCAGCTTAGGCGGGAGTGGGTACGAGCAGTACTTC.

This chain joins TRBV9 and TRBJ2-1; D is undetermined. The CDR3 consists of 13 residues. In germline, CDR1 is SGDLS, CDR2 YYNGEE. V lost 1 base, J lost 9 bases, and 11 bases lay in between. CDR3 in amino acids: CASSVRPSGEQFF. For the CDR3, the DNA is TGTGCCAGCAGCGTACGGCCATCTGGTGAGCAGTTCTTC.

The V gene is TRBV5-1, the J gene TRBJ1-4; TRBD1 matches at 7 bases. The V segment lost 4 bases and the J segment 7 bases; nucleotides outside the gene matches: 10. Germline V CDR1 and CDR2: SGHRS, YFSETQ. The CDR3 spans 15 residues. The CDR3 sequence: CASSTLTGSTEKLFF. In DNA form, the CDR3 reads TGCGCCAGCAGCACCTTGACAGGGTCGACTGAAAAACTGTTTTTT.

The CDR3 spells CASSRDRGETQYF. In nucleotides, the CDR3 is TGTGCCAGTAGTAGGGACAGGGGAGAGACCCAGTACTTC. The chain has TRBV19 and TRBJ2-5; TRBD1 aligns across 10 bases. Per germline, CDR1 LNHDA and CDR2 SQIVND (reference sequence). CDR3 size: 13 residues. The ends lost 4 bases at V and 4 bases at J; junction bases unmatched: 0.

CDR3 region: CASSQEMLGASSYEQYF. CDR3 in DNA: TGCGCCAGCAGCCAAGAAATGTTGGGGGCCAGCTCCTACGAGCAGTACTTC. V usage is TRBV4-3 and J usage is TRBJ2-7, with D perhaps matching TRBD1 (6 bases). The germline V gene encodes CDR1 LGHNA and CDR2 YSLEER. CDR3 length equals 17 residues. V lost 0 bases to trimming and J lost 0 bases, with 15 bases between them.

The chain's CDR3 is CASSLVAGYTGELFF. In nucleotides, the CDR3 is TGTGCCAGCAGCCTAGTAGCGGGATATACCGGGGAGCTGTTTTTT. The chain has TRBV7-6 and TRBJ2-2, with 8 positions matching TRBD2. The CDR3 totals 15 residues. Germline trimming cut 5 bases from V and 5 bases from J; bases unmatched to any gene: 7. Germline CDR1 is SGHVS and CDR2 is FNYEAQ.